The 14 T cell receptor beta chains below come from one sample, sequenced in a study of cytomegalovirus exposure and HLA in healthy donors. PCR employed 60 Vbeta and 13 Jbeta primers. Generated by immunoSEQ multiplex PCR, the TCRdb table keeps only in-frame clones and is missing some. The profile shows approximately 160,000 clones, just over 70% of them singletons. Sample: PBMCs. These receptors originate from a man between 18 and 35 years old in good health and CMV-seropositive.

The chain recombines TRBV29-1 with TRBJ1-1, with TRBD1 as a possible D gene (6 bases). With 5 bases removed from V and 1 base from J, the gap between germline ends came to 8 bases. This CDR3 spans 12 amino acids. CDR1 and CDR2 from the germline V gene are SQVTM and ANQGSEA. The CDR3: CSVLTGNTEAFF. The CDR3 region has the DNA TGCAGCGTTTTGACAGGGAACACTGAAGCTTTCTTT.

The rearrangement joins TRBV18 to TRBJ1-1, with 10 bases matching TRBD1. The CDR3 is 16 residues long. V shed 0 bases, J shed 5 bases, and the junction held 6 bases outside the gene matches. Per the germline V gene, CDR1 is KGHSH and CDR2 is LQKENI. The CDR3 nucleotides read TGTGCCAGCTCACCACCTGGGACAGGGGAAGGTACTGAAGCTTTCTTT. This gives the protein CASSPPGTGEGTEAFF.

V is TRBV6-5 and J is TRBJ2-3; 11 positions match TRBD2. V lost 6 bases to trimming and J lost 8 bases; unmatched junction nucleotides: 10. Germline V gene sequence: CDR1 MNHEY, CDR2 SVGAGI. This CDR3 spans 15 amino acids. The CDR3, as DNA: TGTGCCAGCAGCCCACTAGCGGGGGCCGGTCTTACGCAGTATTTT. As protein: CASSPLAGAGLTQYF.

This sequence joins TRBV28 and TRBJ1-1; D might be TRBD1 (6 bases). The germline CDR1 and CDR2 sequences are MDHEN and SYDVKM. This CDR3 is 14 amino acids long. Trimming cost V 2 bases and J 5 bases, with 12 bases left between them. The DNA of the CDR3 is TGTGCCAGCAGTTTAGGTACAGGGTTAACTGAAGCTTTCTTT. Translated: CASSLGTGLTEAFF.

This clone was detected only a few times. V and J are TRBV5-6 and TRBJ1-1; perhaps TRBD1 as D (6 bases). In germline, CDR1 is SGHDT, CDR2 YYEEEE. V was pared by 6 bases and J by 5 bases, with 20 bases between. The CDR3 covers 15 residues. The CDR3 DNA reads as TGTGCCAGCAACCTCGCAGGGGCGCAGGGGACTGAAGCTTTCTTT. Translation gives CASNLAGAQGTEAFF.

The V gene is TRBV5-1, the J gene TRBJ1-3, with 7 bases fitting TRBD1. The CDR3 runs to 16 residues. Per the germline V gene, CDR1 is SGHRS and CDR2 is YFSETQ. V trimming: 0 bases; J trimming: 1 base; junction bases outside the gene matches: 4. The DNA for the CDR3 is TGCGCCAGCAGCTTGGGGGACAGTTATTCTGGAAACACCATATATTTT. Protein: CASSLGDSYSGNTIYF.

This clone was observed a few times. This rearrangement joins TRBV7-6 to TRBJ1-2; no reliable D call. CDR1 and CDR2 (germline): SGHVS, FNYEAQ. Between the trimmed V and J ends, which lost 5 bases and 2 bases, there was a span of 12 bases. This CDR3 spans 14 amino acids. The CDR3 nucleotides read TGTGCCAGCAGCCCCCCCACTATGAACTATGGCTACACCTTC. As protein: CASSPPTMNYGYTF.

The rearrangement joins TRBV30 to TRBJ2-3; D may be TRBD2 (5 bases). There are 12 residues in the CDR3. Germline V lookup: CDR1 GTSNPN, CDR2 SVGIG (reference sequence). V lost 0 bases to trimming and J lost 6 bases, with 7 bases between them. The CDR3: CAWSVGKDTQYF. The CDR3 DNA sequence: TGTGCCTGGAGTGTCGGGAAGGATACGCAGTATTTT.

This clone was counted a few times. This chain links TRBV7-8 with TRBJ2-1; 9 bases are a match to TRBD2. The germline gives CDR1 SGHVS, CDR2 FQNEAQ. The CDR3 totals 18 residues. The ends lost 1 base at V and 1 base at J; junction bases unmatched: 8. CDR3 bases: TGTGCCAGCAGCTTAGTGACTAGCGGCAAGAGGTCCTACAATGAGCAGTTCTTC. It translates to CASSLVTSGKRSYNEQFF.

J is TRBJ1-2 and V is TRBV5-1, with TRBD1 identical over 7 bases. This CDR3 is 13 amino acids long. Per the germline V gene, CDR1 is SGHRS and CDR2 is YFSETQ. With V trimmed by 4 bases and J by 13 bases, 13 bases remained unmatched. For the CDR3, the DNA is TGCGCCAGCAGCATAGGGACAGAGGGCGCGTGCACCTTC. It translates to CASSIGTEGACTF.

The chain links TRBV6-4 to TRBJ1-5; tentatively, D is TRBD1 (6 bases). CDR1 is MRHNA, CDR2 SNTAGT, per germline. The CDR3 length is 13 residues. V lost 6 bases and J lost 10, with 16 bases in between. Written as DNA, the CDR3 is TGTGCCAGCAGCACTCGGGAGGGGGATCCCCAGCATTTT. Its protein is CASSTREGDPQHF.

The chain is built from TRBV5-4 and TRBJ2-5, with D tentatively TRBD2 (5 bases). This CDR3 has 15 residues. Germline V lookup: CDR1 SGHNT, CDR2 YYREEE (reference sequence). V was clipped by 0 bases and J by 5 bases, with 14 bases between them. CDR3 amino acids: CASSLDYGSGETQYF. CDR3 coding DNA: TGTGCCAGCAGCTTGGACTACGGGTCGGGGGAGACCCAGTACTTC.

The chain links TRBV11-2 to TRBJ1-3; D not certain. CDR3 length equals 15 residues. V lost 1 base and J 0 bases, leaving 7 bases between the germline ends. Germline loops: CDR1 SGHAT, CDR2 FQNNGV. CDR3 loop: CASSLAGYSGNTIYF. CDR3 sequence (DNA): TGTGCCAGCAGCTTAGCGGGGTACTCTGGAAACACCATATATTTT.

The chain carries TRBV30 and TRBJ1-2; possibly TRBD1 for D (6 bases). Trimming removed 3 bases from V and 6 bases from J, with 17 bases in between. The CDR3 length is 14 residues. The V gene's germline CDR1 is GTSNPN and CDR2 SVGIG (reference sequence). CDR3 DNA: TGTGCCTGGAGAGAACAGGGAGTGCTTGATGGCTACACCTTC. Translating it yields CAWREQGVLDGYTF.